This T cell receptor beta chain was recorded in a study of shared clonotypes between healthy human individuals. Across the study: A donor's plate count was three for CD4 naive and three for CD4 memory; CD8 naive had two and CD8 memory one.

Here immunoSEQ multiplex PCR was the method, and the copy in TCRdb shows in-frame clones only, minus some. The table includes some 580,000 clones, more than 95% detected once. The CDR3 loop spans 16 amino acids. Germline CDR1 and CDR2: SGHRS and YFSETQ. V lost 0 bases and J lost 7; bases outside the gene matches: 2. Material: naive CD4+ T cells sorted from blood. Subset specified: CD45RA+ positively selected. The chain is built from TRBV5-1 and TRBJ2-2; 14 bases fit TRBD2. This TCR came from a woman aged 25 to 39 in good health. The CDR3 reads CASSLEGLAGVGELFF. The CDR3 DNA follows: TGCGCCAGCAGCTTGGAGGGACTAGCGGGAGTCGGGGAGCTGTTTTTT.